This T cell receptor beta chain was found in a study of T cell responses to AZD1222 COVID-19 vaccine. As for this clone: Its target is not known.

Profiled with immunoSEQ multiplex PCR; TCRdb holds only in-frame clones, not every one. The data contain around 180,000 clones, approximately 90% of them seen just once; the ten biggest clones take up approximately 3%. Study-wide results and caveats: Two AZD1222 administrations were followed by greater Spike-specific TCR breadth and depth. Vaccine-related CD4 TCRs covered spike, predominating at 160-218 and 743-854.

V lost 0 bases and J 4 bases, leaving 12 bases between the germline ends. This CDR3 is 15 amino acids long. Germline V gene data show CDR1 as ENHRY and CDR2 as SYGVKD. The gene calls are TRBV10-3 and TRBJ1-2; D is possibly TRBD1 (5 bases). The clonotype comes from an adult in good health. Sequenced material: peripheral blood, taken on day 0 of AZD1222 vaccination. The CDR3 DNA sequence: TGTGCCATCAGTGAGTCGACAGCGAAAACCTATGGCTACACCTTC. Its protein product is CAISESTAKTYGYTF.